A single sample is the source of the 31 T cell receptor beta chains below, sequenced in a study of T-cell memory formation after mild COVID-19. TCRdb re-called the 5' RACE reads with MiXCR, one entry per CDR3 protein. The sample comprises around 130,000 distinct CDR3 sequences, 14% of which are singletons, and about 30% rests with the top ten. Sequenced: PBMCs or a T cell subset sorted from them (not recorded which). The receptor source for this set is an adult woman who had mild COVID-19 (a few samples of this study predate the infection). Cell type and time point are not known.

This clonotype occurred a few times. V usage is TRBV20-1 and J usage is TRBJ1-5; a weak D match, TRBD1 (5 bases). Trimming pared 3 bases from V and 2 bases from J, leaving 8 bases between. Germline loops: CDR1 DFQATT, CDR2 SNEGSKA (reference sequence). The CDR3 extends over 13 amino acids. The CDR3 reads CSARTVGNQPQHF. As DNA, the CDR3 is TGCAGTGCTAGGACAGTGGGCAATCAGCCCCAGCATTTT.

The chain carries TRBV29-1 and TRBJ1-2; D is unclear. The CDR3 has 13 residues. From germline, CDR1 is SQVTM and CDR2 ANQGSEA. The V and J ends lost 4 bases and 0 bases respectively, with 9 bases between them. CDR3 in DNA: TGCAGCGTTGTTGGGTCCCCTAACTATGGCTACACCTTC. Translation gives CSVVGSPNYGYTF.

Concerning this clonotype itself: No DNA is shown, since the ends of the CDR3 on it are uncertain; the CDR3 is the one TCRdb lists. The V gene is TRBV6-6, the J gene TRBJ2-2. Germline V gene data show CDR1 as MNHNY and CDR2 as SVGAGI (reference sequence). The CDR3 region is 15 residues in length, termini included. The CDR3 loop reads CASSYSWGAGELFFF.

The sample holds a few counts of this clonotype. This chain links TRBV3-1 with TRBJ2-7, with 9 bases aligning to TRBD1. J gave up 6 bases and V 8 bases, and 2 bases lay outside the gene matches. In germline, CDR1 is LGHDT, CDR2 YNNKEL (reference sequence). The CDR3 has 11 residues. DNA of the CDR3: TGTGCCAGCGGACAGGGGAGCGAGCAGTACTTC. It encodes CASGQGSEQYF.

This clonotype was seen repeatedly, ten times or more. This rearrangement joins TRBV20-1 to TRBJ2-1; 12 positions agree with TRBD2. The CDR3 is 15 residues long. The J segment lost 8 bases and the V segment lost 0 bases, leaving 5 bases of the junction unmatched. Looked up from germline, CDR1 is DFQATT and CDR2 is SNEGSKA (reference sequence). The CDR3 spells CSARELAGGRHEQFF. The CDR3 DNA is TGCAGTGCTAGAGAACTAGCGGGAGGTAGGCATGAGCAGTTCTTC.

This clonotype has only a few counts. The chain recombines TRBV12-3 or TRBV12-4 with TRBJ2-3; 8 bases agree with TRBD2. This CDR3 contains 15 residues. J was trimmed by 6 bases and V by 5 bases; bases with no gene match: 10. DNA for the CDR3: TGTGCCAGCAGTCTAGGGACTAGGAGGGGGGATACGCAGTATTTT. The encoded protein is CASSLGTRRGDTQYF.

The sample holds many counts of this clonotype. The chain is built from TRBV7-9 and TRBJ2-3, with D unclear. The V gene lost 4 bases and the J gene lost 6 bases, with 2 bases spanning the gap. Germline V gene sequence: CDR1 SEHNR, CDR2 FQNEAQ (reference sequence). There are 10 residues in the CDR3. DNA of the CDR3: TGTGCCAGCAGCTCCGATACGCAGTATTTT. This gives the protein CASSSDTQYF.

The chain carries TRBV4-1 and TRBJ1-2; D is unclear. V was pared by 4 bases and J by 8 bases, with 14 bases between. CDR1 MGHRA and CDR2 YSYEKL come from the germline V gene. This CDR3 has 13 amino acids. CDR3 residues: CASSLQASGGYTF. CDR3 nucleotides: TGCGCCAGCAGCCTCCAAGCGTCGGGAGGCTACACCTTC.

This clonotype has just a few counts. The chain is built from TRBV9 and TRBJ1-1; 7 bases align to TRBD1. CDR1 is SGDLS and CDR2 is YYNGEE in the germline V gene. The CDR3 is made up of 13 amino acids. After removal of 2 bases from V and 6 bases from J, the junction contained 4 bases not matched to a gene. The CDR3 is CASSVTGWAEAFF. The CDR3 coding sequence is TGTGCCAGCAGCGTGACAGGGTGGGCTGAAGCTTTCTTT.

There are a few counts of this clonotype. The chain has TRBV10-3 and TRBJ2-7; weak D call: TRBD1 (5 bases). V lost 2 bases and J lost 3, with 5 bases in between. The CDR3 spans 12 residues. Germline lookup yields CDR1 ENHRY and CDR2 SYGVKD. The CDR3 is CAISEDSYEQYF. The CDR3 nucleotides are TGTGCCATCAGTGAGGACAGCTACGAGCAGTACTTC.

The chain uses TRBV4-3 and TRBJ2-3; 7 nucleotides line up with TRBD2. The CDR3 is made up of 16 amino acids. The J segment lost 2 bases and the V segment lost 5 bases, leaving 10 bases of the junction unmatched. From germline, CDR1 is LGHNA and CDR2 YSLEER. The CDR3 DNA reads TGCGCCAGCAGCGATGGAGGGCTAGCGGTCACAGATACGCAGTATTTT. Translating gives CASSDGGLAVTDTQYF.

J is TRBJ2-3 and V is TRBV15; 8 nucleotides align to TRBD2. The CDR3 has 20 residues. Germline assignment: CDR1 LNHNV and CDR2 YYDKDF (reference sequence). Trimming removed 0 bases from V and 2 bases from J; junction bases left unmatched: 16. The CDR3 DNA reads as TGTGCCACCAGCAGAGAATGGGCCCCGGGAGGGCCTGGGGACACAGATACGCAGTATTTT. Its translation: CATSREWAPGGPGDTDTQYF.

The chain couples TRBV10-3 to TRBJ1-1; the match to TRBD1 covers 8 bases. Germline lookup yields CDR1 ENHRY and CDR2 SYGVKD. With 2 bases clipped from V and 0 bases from J, the junction kept 2 bases outside the gene matches. This CDR3 spans 15 amino acids. The CDR3 region has the DNA TGTGCCATCAGTGAGAGGGACAGGTTGAACACTGAAGCTTTCTTT. Translating it yields CAISERDRLNTEAFF.

This clonotype was counted at least ten times. The V gene is TRBV4-1, the J gene TRBJ2-2; 7 bases match TRBD1. The CDR3 loop spans 15 amino acids. The V segment lost 1 base and the J segment 1 base; nucleotides outside the gene matches: 0. From germline, CDR1 is MGHRA and CDR2 YSYEKL. The CDR3 nucleotides read TGCGCCAGCAGCCAAGGACAGGGGAACACCGGGGAGCTGTTTTTT. Amino acid sequence: CASSQGQGNTGELFF.

This clonotype was seen more than once but under ten times. The gene calls are TRBV7-6 and TRBJ1-2, with TRBD1 matching 7 bases. The CDR3 has 15 residues. Germline CDR1 is SGHVS and CDR2 is FNYEAQ. The V and J ends lost 1 base and 4 bases, in that order; junction bases with no gene match: 6. CDR3 nucleotides: TGTGCCAGCAGCTTAGGAGGGGGCGCTTCCTATGGCTACACCTTC. It specifies CASSLGGGASYGYTF.

The V and J genes are TRBV28 and TRBJ2-7, with D perhaps matching TRBD1 or TRBD2 (6 bases each). V was trimmed by 8 bases and J by 4 bases, leaving 9 bases between them. Germline V lookup: CDR1 MDHEN, CDR2 SYDVKM. This CDR3 region has 11 residues. The CDR3 sequence is CASEGGYEQYF. CDR3 DNA: TGTGCCAGCGAGGGGGGATACGAGCAGTACTTC. The complete variable domain, with remaining parts taken from reference TRBV28 and TRBJ2-7, reads DVKVTQSSRYLVKRTGEKVFLECVQDMDHENMFWYRQDPGLGLRLIYFSYDVKMKEKGDIPEGYSVSREKKERFSLILESASTNQTSMYLCASEGGYEQYFGPGTRLTVT.

This clonotype was picked up a small number of times. V is TRBV3-1 and J is TRBJ1-2, with unresolved D. The V and J ends lost 5 bases and 0 bases respectively, with 16 bases between them. CDR1 and CDR2 (germline): LGHDT, YNNKEL (reference sequence). CDR3 size: 16 residues. Here the CDR3 reads CASSELEGMPNYGYTF. CDR3 nucleotide sequence: TGTGCCAGCAGCGAGCTTGAAGGAATGCCTAACTATGGCTACACCTTC. Variable domain in full (rest from reference TRBV3-1 and TRBJ1-2): DTAVSQTPKYLVTQMGNDKSIKCEQNLGHDTMYWYKQDSKKFLKIMFSYNNKELIINETVPNRFSPKSPDKAHLNLHINSLELGDSAVYFCASSELEGMPNYGYTFGSGTRLTVV.

V is TRBV7-9 and J is TRBJ2-7; 7 bases line up with TRBD1. CDR1 SEHNR and CDR2 FQNEAQ come from the germline V gene (reference sequence). V dropped 3 bases and J dropped 0; count of bases not matched to a gene: 5. The CDR3 spans 15 residues. The CDR3 region has the DNA TGTGCCAGCAGCTTCGAGACAGGGAGCTCCTACGAGCAGTACTTC. This codes for CASSFETGSSYEQYF.

In the case of this clonotype: At one boundary the junction diverges from the germline segment, which might be a read error. The chain recombines TRBV9 with TRBJ1-1; 7 nucleotides align to TRBD1. The CDR3 sequence is 17 residues long. In germline, CDR1 is SGDLS, CDR2 YYNGEE. The DNA for the CDR3 is TGTGACAGCAGCGTAGATTCAACAGGGGCCCCGAACACTGAAGCTTTCTTT. Amino acid sequence: CDSSVDSTGAPNTEAFF. The full variable domain, completed using reference TRBV9 and TRBJ1-1, is DSGVTQTPKHLITATGQRVTLRCSPRSGDLSVYWYQQSLDQGLQFLIQYYNGEERAKGNILERFSAQQFPDLHSELNLSSLELGDSALYFCDSSVDSTGAPNTEAFFGQGTRLTVV.

The rearrangement uses TRBV12-3 or TRBV12-4 and TRBJ2-3; D is undetermined. The CDR3 is 15 amino acids. The V and J ends lost 4 bases and 2 bases respectively, with 13 bases between them. For the CDR3, the DNA is TGTGCCAGCAGTTCCCTGGACGGAGACACAGATACGCAGTATTTT. It encodes CASSSLDGDTDTQYF.

This clonotype was observed at least ten times. This chain uses TRBV2 with TRBJ2-2; TRBD1 matches at 8 bases. The CDR3 contains 16 residues. Germline CDR1 is SNHLY and CDR2 is FYNNEI. Unmatched junction bases numbered 5, after V lost 3 bases and J lost 2 bases. The CDR3 bases are TGTGCCAGCAGTGACCCGGACAGGGTAAACACCGGGGAGCTGTTTTTT. Translation gives CASSDPDRVNTGELFF.

This chain links TRBV7-9 with TRBJ2-7, with a weak D call TRBD2 (6 bases). The CDR3 is made up of 15 amino acids. The V end lost 1 base, the J end lost 4 bases, and 14 bases lay between the germline ends. Germline CDR1 and CDR2: SEHNR and FQNEAQ (reference sequence). CDR3 sequence reads: CASSLESWRGYEQYF. The CDR3 DNA sequence: TGTGCCAGCAGCTTAGAATCCTGGCGGGGATACGAGCAGTACTTC.

In the case of this clonotype: A read error is likely, as this CDR3 ends without the conserved phenylalanine or tryptophan. The DNA is left out, because the CDR3 cannot be placed on it with certainty; the CDR3 is given as TCRdb lists it. V usage is TRBV28 and J usage is TRBJ2-7. The length of the CDR3 is 10 amino acids, counting both ends. The germline V gene has CDR1 MDHEN and CDR2 SYDVKM. CDR3 sequence: CASSLGILRL.

The table lists this clonotype with a few counts. The chain recombines TRBV29-1 with TRBJ1-4; D not certain. The CDR3 consists of 12 residues. Germline CDR1 reads SQVTM; CDR2 reads ANQGSEA. The germline V and J ends were trimmed by 6 bases and 7 bases, with 12 bases remaining between them. This CDR3 reads CSVADNSEKLFF. As DNA, the CDR3 is TGCAGCGTGGCAGACAATAGTGAAAAACTGTTTTTT.

The genes are TRBV12-3 or TRBV12-4 and TRBJ2-6; the D is unclear. This CDR3 has 17 residues. The germline V and J ends were trimmed by 3 bases and 0 bases, with 12 bases remaining between them. Here the CDR3 reads CASSFVTSFSGANVLTF. The CDR3 DNA sequence: TGTGCCAGCAGTTTCGTCACGTCCTTCTCTGGGGCCAACGTCCTGACTTTC.

This clonotype was counted at least ten times. The chain recombines TRBV4-3 with TRBJ1-1, with D possibly being TRBD1 (5 bases). V lost 3 bases and J lost 5, with 10 bases in between. The germline gives CDR1 LGHNA, CDR2 YSLEER. The CDR3 runs 13 residues. The DNA of the CDR3 is TGCGCCAGCAGCCAGTCGGGGGTGACTGAAGCTTTCTTT. Protein: CASSQSGVTEAFF.

Only a few counts were recorded for this clonotype. The J gene is TRBJ2-7, the V gene TRBV3-1, with a tentative D call TRBD2 (6 bases). The V gene lost 9 bases and the J gene lost 3 bases, with 15 bases spanning the gap. The CDR3 is 13 residues long. CDR1 is LGHDT, CDR2 YNNKEL, per germline (reference sequence). In nucleotides, the CDR3 is TGTGCCAGTTCGAGTCCGGAGGGCTACGAGCAGTACTTC. Amino acids: CASSSPEGYEQYF.

The chain joins TRBV11-3 to TRBJ2-5; perhaps D is TRBD1 or TRBD2 (5 bases each). V was trimmed by 0 bases and J by 3 bases, leaving 17 bases between them. Germline V gives CDR1 SGHNT, CDR2 YENEEA. The CDR3 runs 17 residues. CDR3: CASSLDFRGGLEETQYF. DNA for the CDR3: TGTGCCAGCAGCTTAGATTTCCGGGGCGGATTGGAAGAGACCCAGTACTTC. Supplemented by reference TRBV11-3 and TRBJ2-5, the full variable domain reads EAGVVQSPRYKIIEKKQPVAFWCNPISGHNTLYWYLQNLGQGPELLIRYENEEAVDDSQLPKDRFSAERLKGVDSTLKIQPAELGDSAVYLCASSLDFRGGLEETQYFGPGTRLLVL.

The CDR3 reads CSATPGQIQETQYF. The CDR3 DNA reads as TGCAGTGCCACCCCGGGACAGATCCAAGAGACCCAGTACTTC. The chain is built from TRBV20-1 and TRBJ2-5; 7 bases map to TRBD1. The CDR3 covers 14 residues. V dropped 6 bases and J dropped 1; count of bases not matched to a gene: 8. Per germline, CDR1 DFQATT and CDR2 SNEGSKA (reference sequence).

This clonotype was found a few times. The rearrangement joins TRBV12-3 or TRBV12-4 to TRBJ1-5; 12 positions agree with TRBD1. The J segment lost 7 bases and the V segment lost 4 bases, leaving 5 bases of the junction unmatched. The CDR3 totals 15 residues. The chain's CDR3 is CASSWGQGAGQPQHF. DNA for the CDR3: TGTGCCAGCAGTTGGGGACAGGGGGCAGGGCAGCCCCAGCATTTT.

This clonotype was counted ten times or more. The chain is built from TRBV7-3 and TRBJ2-3; possible D gene TRBD1, 5 bases. Germline V gives CDR1 SGHTA, CDR2 FQGTGA. The CDR3 is 15 amino acids. Deletions cut 3 bases from V and 0 bases from J, with 10 bases between. Here the CDR3 reads CASSFADSSTDTQYF. Here the CDR3 DNA reads TGTGCCAGCAGCTTTGCCGACAGTAGCACAGATACGCAGTATTTT.